This entry lists 27 T cell receptor beta chains sequenced from one sample in a study of blood T cells in healthy people across ages. For the second PCR, which ran for about 7 to 11 cycles, a sample-barcoded 5' primer and a J-beta primer mix were used. TCRdb re-derived calls from the 5' RACE reads in MiXCR, one entry per CDR3 protein. The sample holds 590,000 or so distinct CDR3 sequences, around 31% seen once. Sequenced material: blood. These receptors were taken from a woman older than 75 in good health.

A note on this clonotype: A much larger clone differs from this one at a single base, so this may be a read error. The chain uses TRBV5-1 and TRBJ2-3; TRBD2 might be the D (6 bases). The V gene's germline CDR1 is SGHRS and CDR2 YFSETQ. The CDR3 spans 16 residues. V was clipped by 5 bases and J by 5 bases, with 21 bases between them. This CDR3 is CASSSVAGMGIDTQYF. CDR3 DNA: TGCGCCAGCAGTTCAGTCGCGGGGATGGGCATAGATACGCAGTATTTT.

Comment on this clonotype: Germline and junction disagree at one end, which may indicate a read error. V and J are TRBV6-1 and TRBJ2-1; TRBD2 aligns across 11 bases. The V gene's germline CDR1 is MNHNS and CDR2 SASEGT. The CDR3 runs to 17 residues. In DNA form, the CDR3 reads TGCGCCAGCAGTCAGATTATCGGGACTAGCGGATACAATGAGCAGTTCTTC. Protein: CASSQIIGTSGYNEQFF.

The CDR3 spells CASSLRAGGTYEQYF. Written as DNA, the CDR3 is TGTGCCAGCAGTTTGAGGGCGGGGGGAACCTACGAGCAGTACTTC. The chain joins TRBV27 to TRBJ2-5; 8 bases align to TRBD2. The last part of the DNA fits TRBJ2-7 better; the J call may be wrong. The CDR3 covers 15 residues. Looked up from germline, CDR1 is MNHEY and CDR2 is SMNVEV (reference sequence).

This sequence joins TRBV6-1 and TRBJ2-5; D is unclear. The CDR3 extends over 16 amino acids. Trimming left V 8 bases short and J 2 bases short, with 21 bases between. CDR1 is MNHNS and CDR2 is SASEGT in the germline V gene. This CDR3 is CASLGLTPPIQETQYF. The CDR3 nucleotides read TGTGCCAGCCTCGGGCTTACACCCCCAATACAAGAGACCCAGTACTTC.

As regards this clonotype: This may arise from a read error, as a much more abundant clone is one base away. The CDR3 sequence: CASSAQGFGNEKLFF. The CDR3 region has the DNA TGTGCCAGCAGCGCGCAGGGATTCGGGAATGAAAAACTGTTTTTT. The chain is built from TRBV7-2 and TRBJ1-4, with D possibly being TRBD1 (5 bases). Per germline, CDR1 SGHTA and CDR2 FQGNSA. This CDR3 has 15 residues. V was trimmed by 5 bases and J by 5 bases, leaving 15 bases between them. Filled out from reference TRBV7-2 and TRBJ1-4, the complete variable domain reads GAGVSQSPSNKVTEKGKDVELRCDPISGHTALYWYRQSLGQGLEFLIYFQGNSAPDKSGLPSDRFSAERTGGSVSTLTIQRTQQEDSAVYLCASSAQGFGNEKLFFGSGTQLSVL.

As to this clonotype: One base away lies a much larger clone, so this may be a sequencing read error. This chain links TRBV20-1 with TRBJ2-7; D is unresolved. The germline gives CDR1 DFQATT, CDR2 SNEGSKA (reference sequence). The CDR3 is 12 residues long. The CDR3 is CGAERTVYEQYF. The CDR3 DNA reads TGCGGTGCTGAAAGGACGGTCTACGAGCAGTACTTC.

A remark on this clonotype: A much larger clone lies one base from this, so it may be a read error. This rearrangement joins TRBV20-1 to TRBJ2-7, with a possible D match to TRBD2 (6 bases). The germline CDR1 and CDR2 sequences are DFQATT and SNEGSKA (reference sequence). The CDR3 spans 14 residues. CDR3 nucleotide sequence: TGCAGTGCTGGAGAAGGGACTGCTACCTACGAGCAGTACTTC. Its protein is CSAGEGTATYEQYF.

This clonotype was seen many times. The chain joins TRBV20-1 to TRBJ2-7; D unresolved. The germline V gene encodes CDR1 DFQATT and CDR2 SNEGSKA (reference sequence). V was cut by 5 bases and J by 1 base, with 12 bases left in between. This CDR3 comprises 13 residues. The CDR3 region is CSAAVGYSYEQYF. CDR3 sequence (DNA): TGCAGTGCTGCGGTCGGGTATTCCTACGAGCAGTACTTC.

This clonotype turned up a few times. The chain combines TRBV15 with TRBJ2-1; the match to TRBD1 covers 8 bases. The CDR3 sequence is 16 residues long. CDR1 and CDR2 from the germline V gene are LNHNV and YYDKDF (reference sequence). The V gene end was trimmed by 1 base and the J gene end by 8 bases; junction bases not matched to a gene: 10. The CDR3 spells CATSRGGRDRGHEQFF. The CDR3 nucleotides read TGTGCCACCAGCAGAGGGGGTCGAGACAGGGGACATGAGCAGTTCTTC.

The chain has TRBV6-2 or TRBV6-3 and TRBJ2-7; weak D call: TRBD1 (5 bases). The CDR3 length is 14 residues. V was clipped by 2 bases and J by 3 bases, with 11 bases between them. Germline assignment: CDR1 MNHEY and CDR2 SVGEGT. CDR3 nucleotide sequence: TGTGCCAGCAGTTACCTGTCCGACAGCTACGAGCAGTACTTC. Translation gives CASSYLSDSYEQYF.

This clonotype was observed a single time. This could be a read error, since a much larger clone is one nucleotide away. This rearrangement joins TRBV28 to TRBJ2-5; D gene uncertain. The DNA end is a closer match to TRBJ2-7, so the J assignment may be wrong. The germline CDR1 and CDR2 sequences are MDHEN and SYDVKM. The CDR3 has 13 amino acids. The chain's CDR3 is CASSKSGPCEQYF. The CDR3 DNA reads as TGTGCCAGCAGTAAGAGTGGACCCTGCGAGCAGTACTTC.

This clonotype was observed at least ten times. This chain connects TRBV4-2 to TRBJ2-5, with 13 positions matching TRBD2. Unmatched junction bases numbered 7, after V lost 0 bases and J lost 3 bases. The CDR3 has 18 residues. Looked up from germline, CDR1 is LGHNA and CDR2 is YNFKEQ. CDR3 sequence reads: CASSQDRTSGGTKETQYF. DNA of the CDR3: TGTGCCAGCAGCCAAGATCGGACTAGCGGGGGAACCAAAGAGACCCAGTACTTC.

This clonotype was observed many times. The V gene is TRBV5-1, the J gene TRBJ1-2; TRBD1 matches at 7 bases. V was clipped by 3 bases and J by 6 bases; unmatched bases: 11. Germline V lookup: CDR1 SGHRS, CDR2 YFSETQ. The CDR3 spans 15 residues. CDR3 sequence reads: CASSYGDRALDGYTF. CDR3 coding DNA: TGCGCCAGCAGCTACGGGGACAGAGCATTGGATGGCTACACCTTC.

This clonotype was recorded once. J is TRBJ1-5 and V is TRBV20-1, with 11 nucleotides matching TRBD1. J lost 7 bases, V lost 7 bases, and 9 bases had no gene match. The CDR3 spans 14 residues. Per germline, CDR1 DFQATT and CDR2 SNEGSKA (reference sequence). As DNA, the CDR3 is TGCAGTGATAGTAGGGACAGGGGGGGACAGCCCCAGCATTTT. Its protein is CSDSRDRGGQPQHF.

The chain uses TRBV5-1 and TRBJ1-6, with D possibly being TRBD1 (6 bases). V lost 3 bases and J 5 bases, leaving 18 bases between the germline ends. The CDR3 contains 17 residues. Germline CDR1 is SGHRS and CDR2 is YFSETQ. The CDR3 protein is CASSYDGTGWNNSPLHF. CDR3 bases: TGCGCCAGCAGCTACGATGGTACAGGGTGGAATAATTCACCCCTCCACTTT.

This clonotype was detected ten times or more. The gene calls are TRBV28 and TRBJ2-7, with TRBD1 matching 11 bases. Germline V gene lookup returns CDR1 MDHEN and CDR2 SYDVKM. There are 14 residues in the CDR3. V trimming: 4 bases; J trimming: 7 bases; junction bases outside the gene matches: 6. The CDR3 nucleotides read TGTGCCAGCAGTTCACGAGGGACAGGGGGAGAGCAGTACTTC. It yields the protein CASSSRGTGGEQYF.

This clonotype was recorded at least ten times. This chain connects TRBV24-1 to TRBJ2-5; 11 bases are shared with TRBD1. The CDR3 covers 17 residues. In germline, CDR1 is KGHDR, CDR2 SFDVKD. V shed 1 base, J shed 2 bases, and the junction held 5 bases outside the gene matches. The CDR3, as DNA: TGTGCCACCAGTGATTTAGGAGGGACAGGGGGACAAGAGACCCAGTACTTC. It specifies CATSDLGGTGGQETQYF.

This clonotype was counted many times. This rearrangement joins TRBV6-5 to TRBJ2-7; D might be TRBD1 or TRBD2, each matching 5 bases. Trimming took off 8 bases at V and 3 bases at J, with 17 bases between the two ends. Germline V gene lookup returns CDR1 MNHEY and CDR2 SVGAGI. This CDR3 region has 14 residues. The DNA of the CDR3 is TGTGCCAGCGGGACCGGGACGGTGAACTACGAGCAGTACTTC. Its translation is CASGTGTVNYEQYF.

This clonotype has a count of ten or more. CDR3 region: CASSPGIGETQYF. In DNA form, the CDR3 reads TGTGCCAGCTCGCCTGGAATCGGAGAGACCCAGTACTTC. The genes are TRBV18 and TRBJ2-5, with unresolved D. This CDR3 contains 13 residues. Germline V gives CDR1 KGHSH, CDR2 LQKENI. Between the trimmed V and J ends, which lost 6 bases and 4 bases, there was a span of 12 bases.

A word on this clonotype: One junction end disagrees with the germline gene, perhaps due to a read error. The rearrangement links TRBV7-2 to TRBJ1-4; TRBD1 matches at 7 bases. Germline CDR1 is SGHTA and CDR2 is FQGNSA. The length of the CDR3 is 15 residues. In DNA, the CDR3 is TGTGCCAGCAGCTTGGACAGGAACCCAAATGAAAGACTGTTTTTT. It is translated as CASSLDRNPNERLFF.

The sample holds many counts of this clonotype. The rearrangement joins TRBV5-1 to TRBJ1-5; the D gene is possibly TRBD1 (5 bases). This CDR3 is 15 amino acids long. The V gene's germline CDR1 is SGHRS and CDR2 YFSETQ. The ends were cut back, 4 bases at V and 3 bases at J, with 14 bases in the middle. The DNA of the CDR3 is TGCGCCAGCAGCCCCGGTGACAGTCTCAATCAGCCCCAGCATTTT. Its protein product is CASSPGDSLNQPQHF.

V is TRBV7-2 and J is TRBJ2-3, with 9 bases fitting TRBD2. The CDR3 contains 16 residues. With 8 bases clipped from V and 0 bases from J, the junction kept 9 bases outside the gene matches. Germline CDR1 SGHTA, CDR2 FQGNSA. CDR3 residues: CASGSLAGTSTDTQYF. The CDR3 nucleotides read TGTGCCAGCGGCTCCCTAGCGGGGACTAGCACAGATACGCAGTATTTT.

The rearrangement joins TRBV30 to TRBJ1-1, with D perhaps TRBD1 (5 bases). V was cut by 5 bases and J by 0 bases, with 16 bases left in between. The CDR3 loop spans 15 amino acids. Germline V lookup: CDR1 GTSNPN, CDR2 SVGIG (reference sequence). This chain's CDR3 is CAWLSPRVMNTEAFF. The CDR3, as DNA: TGTGCCTGGTTGTCGCCCAGGGTTATGAACACTGAAGCTTTCTTT.

This clonotype has more than one count but fewer than ten. This chain joins TRBV6-1 and TRBJ1-5, with TRBD1 identical over 7 bases. Germline V gene data show CDR1 as MNHNS and CDR2 as SASEGT. After removal of 3 bases from V and 5 bases from J, the junction contained 7 bases not matched to a gene. The CDR3 has 15 amino acids. The CDR3 spells CASSEPTGTHQPQHF. The CDR3, as DNA: TGTGCCAGCAGTGAGCCGACAGGGACGCATCAGCCCCAGCATTTT.

This clonotype appeared many times. V is TRBV20-1 and J is TRBJ1-5; 10 bases fit TRBD1. Germline trimming cut 5 bases from V and 5 bases from J; bases unmatched to any gene: 9. The CDR3 consists of 15 residues. In germline, CDR1 is DFQATT, CDR2 SNEGSKA (reference sequence). CDR3 sequence: CSAAPGTGDHQPQHF. The CDR3 bases are TGCAGTGCTGCTCCTGGGACAGGGGACCATCAGCCCCAGCATTTT.

The CDR3 coding sequence is TGTGCCAGCAGCCCGCAGGGCCAAACCTACGGGCAGTACTTC. Encoded protein: CASSPQGQTYGQYF. This sequence joins TRBV5-6 and TRBJ2-5; D possibly corresponds to TRBD1 (5 bases). Trimming left V 4 bases short and J 11 bases short, with 21 bases between. CDR1 is SGHDT and CDR2 is YYEEEE in the germline V gene. The CDR3 length is 14 residues. Drawing the rest from reference TRBV5-6 and TRBJ2-5, the complete variable domain is DAGVTQSPTHLIKTRGQQVTLRCSPKSGHDTVSWYQQALGQGPQFIFQYYEEEERQRGNFPDRFSGHQFPNYSSELNVNALLLGDSALYLCASSPQGQTYGQYFGPGTRLLVL.

As for this clonotype: The junction and the germline gene differ at one end; a read error may be behind it. The chain combines TRBV10-1 with TRBJ2-1, with 8 bases fitting TRBD2. This CDR3 is 14 amino acids long. Germline CDR1 and CDR2: WNHNN and SYGVQD (reference sequence). The CDR3 sequence is CASSSGGSYNEQVF. DNA of the CDR3: TGCGCCAGCAGTAGCGGGGGCTCCTACAATGAGCAGGTCTTC.